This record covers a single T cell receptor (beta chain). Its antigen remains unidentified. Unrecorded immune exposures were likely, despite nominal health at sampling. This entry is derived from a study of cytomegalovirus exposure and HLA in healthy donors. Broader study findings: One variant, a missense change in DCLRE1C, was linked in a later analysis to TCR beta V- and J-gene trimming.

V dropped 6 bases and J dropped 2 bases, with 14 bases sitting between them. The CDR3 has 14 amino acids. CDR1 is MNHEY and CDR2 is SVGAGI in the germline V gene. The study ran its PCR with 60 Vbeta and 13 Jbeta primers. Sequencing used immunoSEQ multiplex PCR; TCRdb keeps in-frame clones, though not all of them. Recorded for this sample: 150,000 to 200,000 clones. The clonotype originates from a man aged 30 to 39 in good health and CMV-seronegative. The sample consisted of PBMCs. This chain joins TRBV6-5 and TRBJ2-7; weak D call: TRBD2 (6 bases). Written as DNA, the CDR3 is TGTGCCAGCAGGACGGGGGTCGGAACCTACGAGCAGTACTTC. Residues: CASRTGVGTYEQYF.